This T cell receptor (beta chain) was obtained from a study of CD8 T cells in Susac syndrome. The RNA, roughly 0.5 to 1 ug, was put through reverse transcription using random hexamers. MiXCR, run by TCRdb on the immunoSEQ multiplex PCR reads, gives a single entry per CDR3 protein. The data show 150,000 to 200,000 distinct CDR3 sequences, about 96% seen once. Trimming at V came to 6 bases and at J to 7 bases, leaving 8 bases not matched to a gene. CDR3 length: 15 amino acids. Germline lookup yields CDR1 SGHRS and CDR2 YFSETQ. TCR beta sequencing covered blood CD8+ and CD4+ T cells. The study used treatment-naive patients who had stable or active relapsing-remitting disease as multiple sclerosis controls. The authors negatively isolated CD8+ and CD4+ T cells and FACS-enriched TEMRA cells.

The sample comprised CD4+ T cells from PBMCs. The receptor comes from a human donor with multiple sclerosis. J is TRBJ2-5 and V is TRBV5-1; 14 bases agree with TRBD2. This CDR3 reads CASKLGTSGRGTQYF. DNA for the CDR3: TGCGCCAGCAAATTAGGGACTAGCGGGAGAGGGACCCAGTACTTC.